The 15 T cell receptor beta chains below come from one sample, sequenced in a study of blood T cells in healthy people across ages. Primers used in a second PCR of about 6 to 11 cycles were a sample-barcoded 5' primer and a J-beta primer mix. TCRdb redid the calling of the 5' RACE reads with MiXCR, one entry per CDR3 protein. In the table there are more than 650,000 distinct CDR3 sequences, 53% of which are singletons. The sequenced sample was blood. The receptors shown here come from a man aged 80 or over in good health.

The V gene is TRBV5-1, the J gene TRBJ1-1, with D unresolved. Trimming removed 6 bases at V and 0 bases at J, with 15 bases between. Germline assignment: CDR1 SGHRS and CDR2 YFSETQ. This CDR3 contains 15 residues. The CDR3 protein is CASKLGVGMNTEAFF. DNA of the CDR3: TGCGCCAGCAAATTAGGTGTCGGGATGAACACTGAAGCTTTCTTT. Filled out from reference TRBV5-1 and TRBJ1-1, the complete variable domain reads KAGVTQTPRYLIKTRGQQVTLSCSPISGHRSVSWYQQTPGQGLQFLFEYFSETQRNKGNFPGRFSGRQFSNSRSEMNVSTLELGDSALYLCASKLGVGMNTEAFFGQGTRLTVV.

About this clonotype itself: A much larger clone lies one base from this, so it may be a read error. The chain joins TRBV27 to TRBJ2-5, with 7 bases aligning to TRBD2. The J call may not be correct, given that the DNA end is closer to TRBJ2-7. The CDR3 is 15 residues long. CDR1 is MNHEY and CDR2 is SMNVEV in the germline V gene (reference sequence). DNA of the CDR3: TGTGCCAGCGGTTCGGTGCGGGAGAGGGGCTACGAGCAGTACTTC. It codes for CASGSVRERGYEQYF.

This clonotype was counted only a few times. The chain has TRBV20-1 and TRBJ2-1; the D gene is possibly TRBD2 (5 bases). Germline assignment: CDR1 DFQATT and CDR2 SNEGSKA (reference sequence). V lost 3 bases and J 8 bases, leaving 17 bases between the germline ends. The CDR3 is 14 residues long. CDR3 loop: CSASEAAEVYEQFF. The CDR3, as DNA: TGCAGTGCTAGTGAAGCGGCGGAGGTCTATGAGCAGTTCTTC.

The chain is built from TRBV29-1 and TRBJ1-4; possibly TRBD1 for D (6 bases). V was cut by 6 bases and J by 0 bases, with 11 bases left in between. The CDR3 extends over 14 amino acids. From germline, CDR1 is SQVTM and CDR2 ANQGSEA. In DNA, the CDR3 is TGCAGCGTGGGGGGGGGCGCAACTAATGAAAAACTGTTTTTT. Protein product: CSVGGGATNEKLFF.

The chain combines TRBV20-1 with TRBJ2-7; TRBD2 agrees at 9 bases. This CDR3 region has 13 residues. Per the germline V gene, CDR1 is DFQATT and CDR2 is SNEGSKA (reference sequence). V trimming: 6 bases; J trimming: 3 bases; junction bases outside the gene matches: 6. The CDR3 reads CSAPGSGSYEQYF. CDR3 coding DNA: TGCAGTGCCCCGGGTAGCGGGAGCTACGAGCAGTACTTC.

The chain joins TRBV6-8 to TRBJ2-1, with 11 bases matching TRBD2. Trimming at V came to 2 bases and at J to 6 bases, leaving 9 bases not matched to a gene. There are 17 residues in the CDR3. Germline V CDR1 and CDR2: MNHGY, SAAAGT. The CDR3 DNA sequence: TGTGCCAGCAGTTACAAACCGACTAGCGGGATCGTCAATGAGCAGTTCTTC. Translated, it gives CASSYKPTSGIVNEQFF.

This chain joins TRBV6-1 and TRBJ2-3; maybe TRBD2 (6 bases). Germline V gives CDR1 MNHNS, CDR2 SASEGT. Trimming removed 6 bases from V and 5 bases from J, with 15 bases in between. The CDR3 contains 14 residues. CDR3: CASSGGLAVDTQYF. The CDR3 DNA is TGTGCCAGCAGCGGGGGACTGGCGGTAGATACGCAGTATTTT.

A word on this clonotype: Sequence at one end of the junction differs from germline and may be a read error. V and J are TRBV5-5 and TRBJ2-7, with 7 positions matching TRBD2. CDR1 SGHKS and CDR2 YYEKEE come from the germline V gene (reference sequence). CDR3 length: 15 residues. The CDR3 is CANSFRLADAYEQYF. In nucleotides, the CDR3 is TGTGCCAACAGCTTCCGTCTAGCGGACGCCTACGAGCAGTACTTC. Using reference TRBV5-5 and TRBJ2-7 for the parts outside the CDR3, the full variable domain is DAGVTQSPTHLIKTRGQQVTLRCSPISGHKSVSWYQQVLGQGPQFIFQYYEKEERGRGNFPDRFSARQFPNYSSELNVNALLLGDSALYLCANSFRLADAYEQYFGPGTRLTVT.

This chain connects TRBV5-1 to TRBJ2-5; D gene ambiguous. This CDR3 has 13 amino acids. Trimming pared 0 bases from V and 7 bases from J, leaving 10 bases between. In germline, CDR1 is SGHRS, CDR2 YFSETQ. The CDR3 is CASSLEGAATQYF. The CDR3 DNA sequence: TGCGCCAGCAGCTTGGAGGGCGCTGCGACCCAGTACTTC.

V and J are TRBV10-3 and TRBJ2-7; 10 positions match TRBD1. The V gene end was trimmed by 6 bases and the J gene end by 1 base; junction bases not matched to a gene: 3. In germline, CDR1 is ENHRY, CDR2 SYGVKD. This CDR3 is 14 amino acids long. The CDR3 DNA reads as TGTGCCATCAGGGGGGACAGGGGTTCCTACGAGCAGTACTTC. This translates into CAIRGDRGSYEQYF.

This clonotype appeared a few times. The gene calls are TRBV6-6 and TRBJ2-7, with D hard to call. Trimming removed 5 bases at V and 0 bases at J, with 20 bases between. The germline V gene encodes CDR1 MNHNY and CDR2 SVGAGI (reference sequence). The CDR3 has 17 residues. CDR3: CASSPIQYPESSYEQYF. The CDR3 nucleotides read TGTGCCAGCAGTCCCATCCAATACCCAGAAAGCTCCTACGAGCAGTACTTC.

The table lists this clonotype with a few counts. The chain uses TRBV2 and TRBJ2-7; weak D call: TRBD1 (6 bases). Looked up from germline, CDR1 is SNHLY and CDR2 is FYNNEI. Deletions cut 6 bases from V and 2 bases from J, with 14 bases between. The CDR3 runs 14 residues. CDR3 amino acids: CASSVTGTTYEQYF. CDR3 nucleotide sequence: TGTGCCAGCAGCGTCACCGGGACAACCTACGAGCAGTACTTC.

This rearrangement joins TRBV20-1 to TRBJ2-2; no clear D gene. The CDR3 consists of 14 residues. Looked up from germline, CDR1 is DFQATT and CDR2 is SNEGSKA (reference sequence). V was cut by 3 bases and J by 4 bases, with 12 bases left in between. The CDR3 region has the DNA TGCAGTGCTAGGGCAGGCGCCGGCACCGGGGAGCTGTTTTTT. This gives the protein CSARAGAGTGELFF.

The chain carries TRBV5-1 and TRBJ2-1; 9 nucleotides agree with TRBD2. This CDR3 region has 16 residues. V dropped 2 bases and J dropped 8; count of bases not matched to a gene: 11. Germline loops: CDR1 SGHRS, CDR2 YFSETQ. This CDR3 is CASSLRLAGVRDEQFF. DNA for the CDR3: TGCGCCAGCAGCTTACGATTAGCGGGAGTACGGGATGAGCAGTTCTTC.

The rearrangement joins TRBV30 to TRBJ2-4; D perhaps matches TRBD2 (6 bases). Germline V gives CDR1 GTSNPN, CDR2 SVGIG (reference sequence). V lost 8 bases, J lost 6 bases, and 8 bases lay in between. The CDR3 has 10 amino acids. Here the CDR3 reads CAQGGNIQYF. As DNA, the CDR3 is TGTGCCCAGGGAGGAAACATTCAGTACTTC. Drawing the rest from reference TRBV30 and TRBJ2-4, the complete variable domain is SQTIHQWPATLVQPVGSPLSLECTVEGTSNPNLYWYRQAAGRGLQLLFYSVGIGQISSEVPQNLSASRPQDRQFILSSKKLLLSDSGFYLCAQGGNIQYFGAGTRLSVL.